Shown below are 19 T cell receptor beta chains from a single sample sequenced in a study of T cell repertoires in cytomegalovirus infection (dated by TCRdb to between 2019 and 2020). These receptors' targets are unknown. The treatment or condition label here, explained by the study, means: in vitro stimulation with specific CMV peptide epitopes to enrich CMV-specific T cells. The instrument given in TCRdb is Illumina HiSeq 1500. The public reads were reprocessed in TCRdb via fastp at Q25 and MiXCR, keeping in-frame beta chains. When rows share a CDR3 protein, they turn into one entry using the most common DNA and genes. The sample yields about 310,000 distinct CDR3 sequences; 20% to 25% were counted once. The top ten constitute more than 10% of the sample. This sample comprised cultured PBMCs, obtained from culture after CMV antigen stimulation. These receptors were obtained from a human donor in good health (CMV status not recorded). Some clones in this sample may be carry-over from other donors' samples.

In this sample, this clonotype turned up once. V usage is TRBV11-2 and J usage is TRBJ2-3; 8 bases are a match to TRBD2. V lost 5 bases, J lost 4 bases, and 14 bases stayed unmatched. There are 17 residues in the CDR3. Germline V CDR1 and CDR2: SGHAT, FQNNGV. Written as DNA, the CDR3 is TGTGCCAGCAGCGCAGCTCCTCTGGCGGGAGGACCAGATACGCAGTATTTT. Protein product: CASSAAPLAGGPDTQYF.

The rearrangement uses TRBV6-5 and TRBJ2-3; tentatively, D is TRBD1 or TRBD2 (6 bases each). The V end lost 2 bases, the J end lost 4 bases, and 10 bases lay between the germline ends. CDR1 MNHEY and CDR2 SVGAGI come from the germline V gene. The CDR3 totals 14 residues. CDR3 DNA: TGTGCCAGCAGTTACATGGGGGGCGCAGATACGCAGTATTTT. It codes for CASSYMGGADTQYF.

The rearrangement links TRBV27 to TRBJ2-3; 10 bases map to TRBD2. The CDR3 has 16 residues. Germline values: CDR1 MNHEY, CDR2 SMNVEV (reference sequence). V dropped 6 bases and J dropped 0; count of bases not matched to a gene: 6. In nucleotides, the CDR3 is TGTGCCAGCAGCAGTTATAGCGGGAGGAGCACAGATACGCAGTATTTT. Translation gives CASSSYSGRSTDTQYF.

V usage is TRBV20-1 and J usage is TRBJ2-5, with a weak D call TRBD1 (5 bases). Germline V gene lookup returns CDR1 DFQATT and CDR2 SNEGSKA (reference sequence). The ends were cut back, 6 bases at V and 1 base at J, with 15 bases in the middle. This CDR3 contains 14 residues. DNA of the CDR3: TGCAGTGCAAGGGGCCCCCTGGGCCAAGAGACCCAGTACTTC. This sequence encodes CSARGPLGQETQYF.

This clonotype was recorded at least ten times. The V gene is TRBV7-9, the J gene TRBJ1-1; 8 nucleotides line up with TRBD1. J lost 6 bases, V lost 6 bases, and 9 bases had no gene match. CDR1 is SEHNR, CDR2 FQNEAQ, per germline (reference sequence). The CDR3 has 14 amino acids. The CDR3 loop is CASRSTGGVSEAFF. The CDR3, as DNA: TGTGCCAGCAGGTCTACAGGGGGAGTTTCTGAAGCTTTCTTT. Looking up the rest from reference TRBV7-9 and TRBJ1-1 gives the full variable domain: DTGVSQNPRHKITKRGQNVTFRCDPISEHNRLYWYRQTLGQGPEFLTYFQNEAQLEKSRLLSDRFSAERPKGSFSTLEIQRTEQGDSAMYLCASRSTGGVSEAFFGQGTRLTVV.

This chain uses TRBV7-6 with TRBJ2-1; the match to TRBD2 covers 11 bases. Looked up from germline, CDR1 is SGHVS and CDR2 is FNYEAQ. The V gene end was trimmed by 8 bases and the J gene end by 4 bases; junction bases not matched to a gene: 7. CDR3 size: 15 residues. The CDR3 coding sequence is TGTGCCAGCGGGTACCTAGCGGGAGGTTACAATGAGCAGTTCTTC. Amino acid sequence: CASGYLAGGYNEQFF.

The chain uses TRBV19 and TRBJ1-1; tentative D call: TRBD1 (5 bases). The CDR3 has 14 amino acids. Between the trimmed V and J ends, which lost 3 bases and 3 bases, there was a span of 11 bases. The germline CDR1 and CDR2 sequences are LNHDA and SQIVND (reference sequence). The CDR3 coding sequence is TGTGCCAGTAGTATCGGGGGGAGAGACACTGAAGCTTTCTTT. Translation gives CASSIGGRDTEAFF.

This chain connects TRBV2 to TRBJ1-5; the D gene is possibly TRBD1 (5 bases). The CDR3 runs 16 residues. V lost 3 bases to trimming and J lost 1 base, with 13 bases between them. Germline V lookup: CDR1 SNHLY, CDR2 FYNNEI. For the CDR3, the DNA is TGTGCCAGCAGTGATTCTGGGGCCGGGAGCAATCAGCCCCAGCATTTT. It is translated as CASSDSGAGSNQPQHF.

The chain carries TRBV20-1 and TRBJ2-2; 7 bases fit TRBD2. Losses at the gene ends were 5 bases for V and 6 bases for J; bases not matched to a gene: 9. The length of the CDR3 is 14 residues. Germline CDR1 is DFQATT and CDR2 is SNEGSKA (reference sequence). CDR3: CSAGRTSLSGELFF. The CDR3 nucleotides read TGCAGTGCTGGGAGGACTAGTTTATCCGGGGAGCTGTTTTTT.

The genes are TRBV7-9 and TRBJ2-1; D possibly corresponds to TRBD2 (5 bases). The V and J ends lost 2 bases and 8 bases respectively, with 10 bases between them. Per the germline V gene, CDR1 is SEHNR and CDR2 is FQNEAQ (reference sequence). The CDR3 length is 13 residues. The CDR3 spells CASSLFGSDEQFF. The DNA of the CDR3 is TGTGCCAGCAGCTTATTTGGGAGTGATGAGCAGTTCTTC.

The genes are TRBV29-1 and TRBJ1-2; 9 bases align to TRBD1. Germline V gene data show CDR1 as SQVTM and CDR2 as ANQGSEA. Losses at the gene ends were 8 bases for V and 6 bases for J; bases not matched to a gene: 7. This CDR3 spans 12 amino acids. This CDR3 reads CSYWRTGDGYTF. The CDR3 nucleotides are TGCAGCTATTGGAGGACAGGGGATGGCTACACCTTC.

A few counts support this clonotype. The V call is TRBV6-1, the J call TRBJ1-3; D gene uncertain. Germline CDR1 and CDR2: MNHNS and SASEGT. Trimming removed 4 bases at V and 0 bases at J, with 16 bases between. The CDR3 spans 17 residues. The CDR3 region is CASSALPDGSSGNTIYF. In DNA form, the CDR3 reads TGTGCCAGCAGTGCCCTCCCGGACGGGAGCTCTGGAAACACCATATATTTT.

The rearrangement joins TRBV29-1 to TRBJ2-3, with D unclear. Germline V gene data show CDR1 as SQVTM and CDR2 as ANQGSEA. The ends were cut back, 2 bases at V and 4 bases at J, with 4 bases in the middle. This CDR3 region has 11 residues. The CDR3 sequence: CSVEWADTQYF. The DNA for the CDR3 is TGCAGCGTTGAATGGGCAGATACGCAGTATTTT.

V is TRBV27 and J is TRBJ2-1, with TRBD1 as a possible D gene (6 bases). This CDR3 has 13 amino acids. The V and J ends lost 6 bases and 4 bases respectively, with 10 bases between them. Looked up from germline, CDR1 is MNHEY and CDR2 is SMNVEV (reference sequence). The CDR3 here is CASRTGQYNEQFF. The CDR3 nucleotides are TGTGCCAGCAGAACCGGACAGTACAATGAGCAGTTCTTC.

The chain couples TRBV12-5 to TRBJ1-5; D not resolved. CDR3 length: 12 amino acids. Trimming stripped 1 base from V and 9 bases from J, with 7 bases between. In germline, CDR1 is LGHNT, CDR2 FRNRAP. The CDR3 loop reads CASGLDRGPQHF. In nucleotides, the CDR3 is TGTGCTAGTGGTTTGGACCGGGGGCCCCAGCATTTT.

The chain is built from TRBV9 and TRBJ2-2, with D possibly being TRBD1 or TRBD2 (5 bases each). Germline CDR1 reads SGDLS; CDR2 reads YYNGEE. This CDR3 region has 18 residues. V shed 0 bases and J shed 6 bases, with 21 bases lying between them. The CDR3 sequence is CASSVDGGSSRWAGELFF. In DNA, the CDR3 is TGTGCCAGCAGCGTAGATGGGGGATCGAGCCGGTGGGCCGGGGAGCTGTTTTTT.

The chain links TRBV19 to TRBJ2-7; D remains unclear. Trimming took 5 bases from V and 2 from J, leaving 13 bases between them. CDR1 is LNHDA and CDR2 is SQIVND in the germline V gene (reference sequence). The CDR3 runs to 14 residues. CDR3 amino acids: CASSATPGTYEQYV. The DNA for the CDR3 is TGTGCCAGTAGTGCCACTCCTGGAACCTACGAGCAGTACGTC.

The V call is TRBV27, the J call TRBJ2-5, with a tentative D call TRBD2 (6 bases). The germline V and J ends were trimmed by 6 bases and 4 bases, with 12 bases remaining between them. The CDR3 length is 13 residues. Looked up from germline, CDR1 is MNHEY and CDR2 is SMNVEV (reference sequence). Here the CDR3 reads CASSPNGGETQYF. The CDR3 DNA sequence: TGTGCCAGCAGCCCGAACGGGGGAGAGACCCAGTACTTC.

This clonotype was found once. The CDR3 loop reads CSAQGTEQFF. The CDR3 region has the DNA TGCAGCGCACAGGGGACTGAGCAGTTCTTC. The chain joins TRBV29-1 to TRBJ2-1; 7 bases are a match to TRBD1. The CDR3 length is 10 residues. Germline CDR1 SQVTM, CDR2 ANQGSEA. V gave up 7 bases and J gave up 9 bases; unmatched junction bases: 3.